The present T cell receptor (beta chain) was sequenced within a study of T cell repertoires in cytomegalovirus infection. Study-level information: Matching HLA type, along with CMV infection, was indicated by public TCR beta signatures.

TCRdb called the reads again in MiXCR, with one record for every CDR3 protein. The repertoire holds some 230,000 distinct CDR3 sequences, with approximately 22% as singletons. The CDR3 consists of 13 residues. Germline loops: CDR1 DFQATT, CDR2 SNEGSKA (reference sequence). V gave up 7 bases and J gave up 1 base; unmatched junction bases: 6. This clonotype was sampled from a human donor in good health (CMV status not recorded). Some clones in this sample may be carry-over from other donors' samples. The specimen sequenced was CD8+ T cells from PBMCs. The V call is TRBV20-1, the J call TRBJ2-7; 8 bases agree with TRBD1. The CDR3 bases are TGCAGTGTAGGAAACAGGGGGTCCTACGAGCAGTACTTC. Protein sequence: CSVGNRGSYEQYF.